The clone carrying this T cell receptor (beta chain) has only one observation. Its target is unknown. The PCR had 60 Vbeta and 13 Jbeta primers. Measured with immunoSEQ multiplex PCR; TCRdb has only the in-frame clones, and not every one. The sample shows under 150,000 clones, about 84% of them seen only once. The data were taken from a study of cytomegalovirus exposure and HLA in healthy donors. The study's findings and limits: Per published accounts, TCR beta sequences correctly predicted the HLA-A and HLA-B alleles of most subjects.

V was pared by 4 bases and J by 8 bases, with 15 bases between. This CDR3 has 13 residues. Germline V lookup: CDR1 GTSNPN, CDR2 SVGIG (reference sequence). This receptor was taken from a boy between 10 and 17 years old in good health and CMV-seronegative. Sequencing was carried out using PBMCs. The chain uses TRBV30 and TRBJ1-3, with D unclear. The CDR3 protein is CAWMGGPWDTIYF. The CDR3 nucleotides read TGTGCCTGGATGGGAGGGCCGTGGGACACCATATATTTT.